This T cell receptor beta chain comes out of a study of a mutant IDH1 vaccine in newly diagnosed glioma. Overall study: Patients previously underwent radiotherapy, temozolomide, or both, and most underwent both.

After removal of 4 bases from V and 4 bases from J, the junction contained 13 bases not matched to a gene. Germline CDR1 is SGHRS and CDR2 is YFSETQ. CDR3 length: 16 residues. The sample's time point: baseline, week 1 (first vaccination visit). Treatment denoted: pre-vaccination baseline after standard-of-care therapy. The donor cohort comprised cases of new WHO grade 3 or 4 IDH1-mutant, ATRX-lost astrocytoma. Sequenced by immunoSEQ multiplex PCR; TCRdb stores in-frame clones only, minus some. The table has 25,000 to 35,000 clones, roughly 87% seen once. Study findings and constraints: Top peripheral T cell clonotype shifts appeared unrelated to pseudoprogression. Evidence of vaccine-induced immune responses was documented in around 93% of patients.

Concerning this clone itself: Its antigen is undetermined.

Sequenced material: PBMCs, taken from a glioma patient treated with radiotherapy, temozolomide or both. This TCR derives from a young man with glioma. The genes are TRBV5-1 and TRBJ1-2, with 7 bases fitting TRBD1. CDR3 in DNA: TGCGCCAGCAGCCCCAGCGCGGGGACAGAGTCCTATGGCTACACCTTC. This codes for CASSPSAGTESYGYTF.